The 15 T cell receptor beta chains given below trace back to one sample, sequenced in a study of blood T cell repertoires in COVID-19. TCRdb's table, derived via immunoSEQ multiplex PCR, lists solely in-frame clones and lacks some. Here the sample spans 200,000 to 250,000 clones, approximately 86% being singletons. The sequencing sample was made of peripheral blood. The source of these receptors is a woman aged 25 to 39 who had recovered from COVID-19.

The V and J genes are TRBV7-9 and TRBJ2-7; D is unresolved. The germline gives CDR1 SEHNR, CDR2 FQNEAQ (reference sequence). The V end lost 5 bases, the J end lost 3 bases, and 11 bases lay between the germline ends. This CDR3 spans 13 amino acids. The CDR3 nucleotides read TGTGCCAGCAGCCCGAGGATTGGCTACGAGCAGTACTTC. It specifies CASSPRIGYEQYF.

This clone was picked up one time. The chain combines TRBV29-1 with TRBJ2-3, with 11 bases that match TRBD2. The CDR3 loop spans 14 amino acids. The germline gives CDR1 SQVTM, CDR2 ANQGSEA. V shed 6 bases, J shed 1 base, and the junction held 3 bases outside the gene matches. Written as DNA, the CDR3 is TGCAGCGTCCTACTAGCGGGGGGCACAGATACGCAGTATTTT. Protein sequence: CSVLLAGGTDTQYF.

CDR3 coding DNA: TGTGCCTGGAGTGTACGTGATATTTGGACAGCTAACCCTAGAGGTGAAAAACTGTTTTTT. Its protein product is CAWSVRDIWTANPRGEKLFF. This chain links TRBV30 with TRBJ1-4, with a tentative D call TRBD1 (6 bases). The CDR3 has 20 residues. CDR1 is GTSNPN, CDR2 SVGIG, per germline (reference sequence). The germline V and J ends were trimmed by 0 bases and 7 bases, with 30 bases remaining between them.

Points on this clone: The sample holds other DNA sequences that translate to the same CDR3. The rearrangement uses TRBV6-5 and TRBJ1-5; no definite D call. This CDR3 is 13 amino acids long. Germline loops: CDR1 MNHEY, CDR2 SVGAGI. V lost 2 bases to trimming and J lost 2 bases, with 4 bases between them. The CDR3 DNA follows: TGTGCCAGCAGTTACCGGGGCAATCAGCCCCAGCATTTT. Its protein is CASSYRGNQPQHF.

This sequence joins TRBV18 and TRBJ1-1; 7 nucleotides agree with TRBD1. This CDR3 has 15 amino acids. J was trimmed by 2 bases and V by 2 bases; bases with no gene match: 5. The germline gives CDR1 KGHSH, CDR2 LQKENI. The CDR3 nucleotides are TGTGCCAGCTCACCAATTAACAGGGGAAACACTGAAGCTTTCTTT. Translation: CASSPINRGNTEAFF.

The gene calls are TRBV27 and TRBJ2-3; 11 nucleotides align to TRBD1. CDR3 length: 16 amino acids. CDR1 and CDR2 (germline): MNHEY, SMNVEV (reference sequence). Unmatched junction bases numbered 6, after V lost 2 bases and J lost 5 bases. The CDR3 is CASSLGGQGAGDTQYF. CDR3 in DNA: TGTGCCAGCAGTTTAGGAGGACAGGGGGCTGGAGATACGCAGTATTTT.

The sample holds a few counts of this clone. This chain connects TRBV13 to TRBJ2-7; 8 nucleotides match TRBD2. The CDR3 sequence is 12 residues long. CDR1 is PRHDT and CDR2 is FYEKMQ in the germline V gene (reference sequence). Trimming took 7 bases from V and 5 from J; bases not matched to a gene: 4. The CDR3 DNA follows: TGTGCCAGCAAATCGGGGGGGAACGAGCAGTACTTC. Translating gives CASKSGGNEQYF.

This chain connects TRBV6-5 to TRBJ2-3; D unresolved. CDR1 MNHEY and CDR2 SVGAGI come from the germline V gene. The CDR3 covers 13 residues. V lost 7 bases and J lost 2, with 10 bases in between. DNA of the CDR3: TGTGCCAGCACCCAGCGCCTCACAGATACGCAGTATTTT. Its protein product is CASTQRLTDTQYF.

The chain joins TRBV23-1 to TRBJ1-5; 9 bases are a match to TRBD1. TRBV23-1 is identified as an open reading frame with a role that is uncertain. There are 15 residues in the CDR3. The V segment lost 8 bases and the J segment 5 bases; nucleotides outside the gene matches: 10. CDR3 in DNA: TGCGCCAGCGAAGGAACAGGGGGCGGCGATCAGCCCCAGCATTTT. It is translated as CASEGTGGGDQPQHF.

In its sample, this clone was seen a few times. The V gene is TRBV18, the J gene TRBJ1-2; D not certain. V lost 3 bases to trimming and J lost 0 bases, with 14 bases between them. The CDR3 is 16 amino acids. Germline CDR1 and CDR2: KGHSH and LQKENI. The CDR3 here is CASSPVGGSTNYGYTF. The CDR3 nucleotides read TGTGCCAGCTCACCGGTGGGAGGGTCAACTAACTATGGCTACACCTTC.

J is TRBJ1-2 and V is TRBV5-1, with 11 bases aligning to TRBD1. The V and J ends lost 4 bases and 8 bases, in that order; junction bases with no gene match: 4. This CDR3 has 13 amino acids. The germline V gene encodes CDR1 SGHRS and CDR2 YFSETQ. In DNA, the CDR3 is TGCGCCAGCAGCCCGGACAGGGGGCCAGGCTACACCTTC. Its protein product is CASSPDRGPGYTF.

This sequence joins TRBV6-5 and TRBJ2-5; tentatively, D is TRBD2 (7 bases). The germline V and J ends were trimmed by 1 base and 5 bases, with 14 bases remaining between them. The CDR3 runs 15 residues. Germline CDR1 is MNHEY and CDR2 is SVGAGI. The CDR3 region has the DNA TGTGCCAGCAGTTACTTAGGGGGGGGCAGGGAGACCCAGTACTTC. It encodes CASSYLGGGRETQYF.

J is TRBJ2-3 and V is TRBV18, with a possible D match to TRBD2 (6 bases). Deletions cut 0 bases from V and 5 bases from J, with 9 bases between. From germline, CDR1 is KGHSH and CDR2 LQKENI. The CDR3 spans 14 residues. CDR3 bases: TGTGCCAGCTCACCACCGGGGGGTCAAGATACGCAGTATTTT. Translated, it gives CASSPPGGQDTQYF.

The V and J genes are TRBV29-1 and TRBJ1-2, with 7 bases lining up with TRBD1. Trimming at V came to 5 bases and at J to 4 bases, leaving 7 bases not matched to a gene. This CDR3 spans 13 amino acids. Germline assignment: CDR1 SQVTM and CDR2 ANQGSEA. CDR3 sequence reads: CSVREGGFYGYTF. The CDR3 coding sequence is TGCAGCGTTCGGGAAGGGGGCTTCTATGGCTACACCTTC.

The V and J genes are TRBV14 and TRBJ2-5, with 8 bases lining up with TRBD2. After removal of 0 bases from V and 1 base from J, the junction contained 7 bases not matched to a gene. The CDR3 runs to 17 residues. The V gene's germline CDR1 is SGHDN and CDR2 FVKESK. The CDR3 DNA reads as TGTGCCAGCAGCCAAGACCCCGCGGGGGGCCTCCAAGAGACCCAGTACTTC. Translation gives CASSQDPAGGLQETQYF. The whole variable domain, remainder taken from reference TRBV14 and TRBJ2-5, is EAGVTQFPSHSVIEKGQTVTLRCDPISGHDNLYWYRRVMGKEIKFLLHFVKESKQDESGMPNNRFLAERTGGTYSTLKVQPAELEDSGVYFCASSQDPAGGLQETQYFGPGTRLLVL.